The sample holds a few counts of the clone carrying this T cell receptor beta chain. These data are taken from a study of blood T cell repertoires in COVID-19. Looking at the study overall: COVID-19 samples from acute and convalescent phases originated in the United States, Italy and Spain. PBMCs, B-cell-depleted T cells, or T cells provided the cDNA or gDNA that made up the material.

The ends were cut back, 5 bases at V and 8 bases at J, with 16 bases in the middle. The CDR3 covers 14 residues. Germline V gene sequence: CDR1 SGHTA, CDR2 FQGNSA. As handled by the study authors: The assay estimated nucleated cells by amplifying reference gene primers. Assay used: immunoSEQ multiplex PCR; TCRdb lists only in-frame clones, some missing. That table supplies the V and J calls and clone size; D and trimming were determined from the DNA. The sample lists about 69,000 clones, about four fifths occurring once. This TCR derives from a woman aged 80 or over with acute or convalescent COVID-19. The chain is built from TRBV7-2 and TRBJ1-5; possible D gene TRBD1, 6 bases. Sequencing used peripheral blood. The CDR3 DNA reads TGTGCCAGCAGCCCGGGCGGGGGCGTAAAGCCCCAGCATTTT. Its protein product is CASSPGGGVKPQHF.